The text below deals with one T cell receptor beta chain. The target antigen is unknown. Other nucleotide sequences in the sample specify the same CDR3. The V end was cut by 5 bases, the J end by 5 bases, with 8 bases between. There are 12 residues in the CDR3. The germline CDR1 and CDR2 sequences are LNHDA and SQIVND (reference sequence). This entry comes from a study of cytomegalovirus exposure and HLA in healthy donors. Points from the study as a whole: Later analysis demonstrated an association between a missense DCLRE1C variant and TCR beta V- and J-gene trimming.

The primer mix had 60 Vbeta and 13 Jbeta primers. Assay: immunoSEQ multiplex PCR; the TCRdb copy retains only in-frame clones and omits some. The repertoire holds 120,000 to 150,000 clones, with roughly 79% as singletons. The chain joins TRBV19 to TRBJ2-3; D may be TRBD1 (6 bases). This sequence was found in a woman aged 40 to 55 in good health and CMV-seropositive. The sequencing input was PBMCs. The CDR3 region is CASSPGVDTQYF. CDR3 bases: TGTGCCAGTAGTCCAGGGGTAGATACGCAGTATTTT.